The T cell receptor (beta chain) under discussion was sequenced for a study of blood T cells in healthy people across ages. General study points: More naive CD4+ cells and higher diversity marked long-lived donors relative to aged donors. Estimates of diversity drawn from one million T cells were considered underestimates.

The CDR3 runs to 14 residues. V was cut by 2 bases and J by 0 bases, with 7 bases left in between. Germline assignment: CDR1 SGHVS and CDR2 FQNEAQ. Through a sample-barcoded 5' primer and a J-beta primer mix, a second PCR was run for about 6 to 12 cycles. TCRdb reprocessed the 5' RACE reads via MiXCR and lists one record per CDR3 protein. This table has nearly 1 million distinct CDR3 sequences, roughly half appearing once. Healthy individuals of Caucasian origin from Russia, aged 6 to 90, served as donors. About this clonotype itself: Its target is not known.

This receptor was obtained from a woman aged 55-75 years in good health. Sample: blood. This rearrangement joins TRBV7-8 to TRBJ1-1; D not resolved. The CDR3 protein is CASSLNFVNTEAFF. For the CDR3, the DNA is TGTGCCAGCAGCTTAAATTTCGTGAACACTGAAGCTTTCTTT.